The entry below describes one TCR beta chain. The source of the sample is a study of T cell repertoires in ileal Crohn's disease. Per germline, CDR1 GTSNPN and CDR2 SVGIG (reference sequence). Deletions cut 0 bases from V and 7 bases from J, with 13 bases between. This CDR3 is built from 14 residues. Only in-frame clones appear in the TCRdb table, and some are missing; sequencing was by immunoSEQ multiplex PCR. The table shows about 4,500 clones, with 70% to 80% occurring only once. This receptor was obtained from an adult with Crohn's disease. The V call is TRBV30, the J call TRBJ1-5; D perhaps matches TRBD1 (5 bases). What was sequenced was ileal tissue. Here the CDR3 reads CAWSVWGERQPQHF. CDR3 sequence (DNA): TGTGCCTGGAGTGTATGGGGGGAGAGGCAGCCCCAGCATTTT.